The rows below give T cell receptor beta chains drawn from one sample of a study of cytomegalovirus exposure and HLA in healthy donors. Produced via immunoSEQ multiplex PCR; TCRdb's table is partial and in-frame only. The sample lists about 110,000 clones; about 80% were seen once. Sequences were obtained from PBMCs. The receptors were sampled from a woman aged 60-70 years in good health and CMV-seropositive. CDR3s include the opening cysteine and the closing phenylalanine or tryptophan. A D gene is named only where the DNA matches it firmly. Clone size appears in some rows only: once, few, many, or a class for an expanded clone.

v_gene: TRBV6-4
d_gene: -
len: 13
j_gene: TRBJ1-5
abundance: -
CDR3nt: TGTGCCAGCAGTCAGACAGACAATCAGCCCCAGCATTTT
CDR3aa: CASSQTDNQPQHF

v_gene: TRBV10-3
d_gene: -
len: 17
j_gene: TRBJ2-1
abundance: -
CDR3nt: TGTGCCATCAGTGGGGATAAAGACAGGAACGTACGGAATGAGCAGTTCTTC
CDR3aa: CAISGDKDRNVRNEQFF

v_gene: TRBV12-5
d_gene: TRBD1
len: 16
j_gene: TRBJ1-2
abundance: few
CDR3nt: TGTGCTAGTGGTTTCGGAGGTCCGGACAGGGGGCCTGGCTACACCTTC
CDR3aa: CASGFGGPDRGPGYTF

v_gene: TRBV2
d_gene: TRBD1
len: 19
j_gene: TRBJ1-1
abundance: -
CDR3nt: TGTGCCAGCTATGGTAGCAGAAGGGGGCTCCCCTCAATGAACACTGAAGCTTTCTTT
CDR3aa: CASYGSRRGLPSMNTEAFF

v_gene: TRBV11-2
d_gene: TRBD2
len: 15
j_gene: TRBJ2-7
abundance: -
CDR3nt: TGTGCCAGCACCCTTGACCCGGGACTAGGTTACGAGCAGTACTTC
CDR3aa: CASTLDPGLGYEQYF

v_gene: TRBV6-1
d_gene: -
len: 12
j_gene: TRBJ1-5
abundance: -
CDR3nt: TGTGCCAGCAGTGAGTTTAGTGAGCCCCAGCATTTT
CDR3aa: CASSEFSEPQHF

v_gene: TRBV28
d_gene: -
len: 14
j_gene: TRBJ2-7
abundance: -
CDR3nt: TGTGCCAGCAGAACCGGGACTCCGGGCTACGAGCAGTACTTC
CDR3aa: CASRTGTPGYEQYF

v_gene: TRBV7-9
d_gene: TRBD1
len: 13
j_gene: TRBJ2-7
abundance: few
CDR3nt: TGTGCCAGCAGCTACGGGACAGGAGGCGAGCAGTACTTC
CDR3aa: CASSYGTGGEQYF

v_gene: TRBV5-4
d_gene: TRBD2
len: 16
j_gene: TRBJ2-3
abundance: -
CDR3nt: TGTGCCAGCAGCCTACCTCTAGCGGGAGGGCCGGATACGCAGTATTTT
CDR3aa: CASSLPLAGGPDTQYF

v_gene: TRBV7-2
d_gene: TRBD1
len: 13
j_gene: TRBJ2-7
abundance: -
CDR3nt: TGTGCCAGCAGCAAAGACAGGGAAACATGGCAGTACTTC
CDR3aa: CASSKDRETWQYF

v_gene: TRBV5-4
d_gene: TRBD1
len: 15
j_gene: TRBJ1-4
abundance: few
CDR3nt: TGTGCCAGCAGCATAAACAGGGGAAGCGCTGAAAAACTGTTTTTT
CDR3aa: CASSINRGSAEKLFF

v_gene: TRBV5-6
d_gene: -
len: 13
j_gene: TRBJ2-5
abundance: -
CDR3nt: TGTGCCAGCAGCCTCAGGGTGTGGGAGACCCAGTACTTC
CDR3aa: CASSLRVWETQYF

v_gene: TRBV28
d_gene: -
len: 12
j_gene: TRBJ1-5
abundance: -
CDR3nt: TGTGCCACGACATCGGTCAATCAGCCCCAGCATTTT
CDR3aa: CATTSVNQPQHF

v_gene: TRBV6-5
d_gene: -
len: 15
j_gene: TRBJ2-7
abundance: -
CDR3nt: TGTGCCAGCAGTAGAACAGGGACGGGCTCCTACGAGCAGTACTTC
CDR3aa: CASSRTGTGSYEQYF

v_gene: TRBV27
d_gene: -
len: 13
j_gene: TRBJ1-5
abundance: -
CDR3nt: TGTGCCAGCAGTTTAGATCGGGATCAGCCCCAGCATTTT
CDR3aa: CASSLDRDQPQHF

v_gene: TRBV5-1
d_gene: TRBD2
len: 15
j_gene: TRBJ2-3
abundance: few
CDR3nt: TGCGCCAGCAGTTATAGCGGGAGCGCAACAGATACGCAGTATTTT
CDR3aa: CASSYSGSATDTQYF

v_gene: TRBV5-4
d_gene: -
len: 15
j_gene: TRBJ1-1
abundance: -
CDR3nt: TGTGCCAGCAGCCCCCCCGGGACAACCAACACTGAAGCTTTCTTT
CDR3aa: CASSPPGTTNTEAFF

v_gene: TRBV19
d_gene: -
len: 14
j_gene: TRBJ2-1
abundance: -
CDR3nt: TGTGCCAGTAAAAGGGGACACAACTACAATGAGCAGTTCTTC
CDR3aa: CASKRGHNYNEQFF

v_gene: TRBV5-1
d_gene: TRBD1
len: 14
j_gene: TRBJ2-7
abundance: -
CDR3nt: TGCGCCAGCAGCTTAGGGACAGAAGACTACGAGCAGTACTTC
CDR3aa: CASSLGTEDYEQYF

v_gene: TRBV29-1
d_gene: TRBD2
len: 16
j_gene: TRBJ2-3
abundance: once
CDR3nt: TGCAGCGTCGCCGGCGGGAGGGCCCGTCGCACAGATACGCAGTATTTT
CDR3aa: CSVAGGRARRTDTQYF

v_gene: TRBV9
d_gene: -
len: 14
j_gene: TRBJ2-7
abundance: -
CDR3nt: TGTGCCTCCGCTCCGGGGGACTCGTCCTTAGGGCAGTACTTC
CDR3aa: CASAPGDSSLGQYF

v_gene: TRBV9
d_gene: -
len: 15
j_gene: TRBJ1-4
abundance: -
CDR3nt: TGTGCCAGCAGCAAAACAGGGCTTAGGGATGAAAAACTGTTTTTT
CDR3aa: CASSKTGLRDEKLFF

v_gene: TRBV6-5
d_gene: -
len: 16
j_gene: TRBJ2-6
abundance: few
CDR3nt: TGTGCCAGCAGTTACTCGACAGCCTCTGGGGCCAACGTCCTGACTTTC
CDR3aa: CASSYSTASGANVLTF

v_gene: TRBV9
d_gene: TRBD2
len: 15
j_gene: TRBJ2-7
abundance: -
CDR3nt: TGTGCCAGCAGCGTAGGGCTAGCGGGAACCTACGAGCAGTACTTC
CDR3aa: CASSVGLAGTYEQYF

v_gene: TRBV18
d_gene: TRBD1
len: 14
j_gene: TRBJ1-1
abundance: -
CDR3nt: TGTGCCAGCTCACCAGGACAGGTTAGCACTGAAGCTTTCTTT
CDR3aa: CASSPGQVSTEAFF

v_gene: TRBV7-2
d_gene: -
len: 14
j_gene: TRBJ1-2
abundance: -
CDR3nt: TGTGCCAGCAGCTTAGATTTTACAGGCCTGGGCTACACCTTC
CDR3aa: CASSLDFTGLGYTF

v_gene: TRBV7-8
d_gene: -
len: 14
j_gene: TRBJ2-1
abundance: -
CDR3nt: TGTGCCAGCAGTCCCGGGGACTCATACAATGAGCAGTTCTTC
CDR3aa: CASSPGDSYNEQFF

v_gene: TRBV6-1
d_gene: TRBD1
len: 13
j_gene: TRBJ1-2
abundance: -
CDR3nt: TGTGCCAGCAGCGACAGGGGAGCGAGTGGCTACACCTTC
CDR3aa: CASSDRGASGYTF

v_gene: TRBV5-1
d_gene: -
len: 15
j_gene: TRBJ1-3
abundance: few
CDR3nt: TGCGCCAGCAGCCCGGGGTCATCCTCTGGAAACACCATATATTTT
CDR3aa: CASSPGSSSGNTIYF

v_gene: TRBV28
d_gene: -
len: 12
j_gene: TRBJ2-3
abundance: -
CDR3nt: TGTGCCAGTTGCGGGGCCACAGATACGCAGTATTTT
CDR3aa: CASCGATDTQYF

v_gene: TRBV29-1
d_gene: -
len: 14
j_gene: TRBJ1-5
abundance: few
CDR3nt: TGCAGCGTTGCCACAGGCAATAGCAATCAGCCCCAGCATTTT
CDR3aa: CSVATGNSNQPQHF

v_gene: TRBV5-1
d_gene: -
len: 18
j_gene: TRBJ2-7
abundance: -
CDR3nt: TGCGCCAGCAGCTTGGTCCCCGGGAACGGTGAGTTCTCCTACGAGCAGTACTTC
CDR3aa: CASSLVPGNGEFSYEQYF

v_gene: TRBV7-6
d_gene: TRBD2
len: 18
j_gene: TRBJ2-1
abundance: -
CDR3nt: TGTGCCAGCAGCTTAGGACTAGCGGGAGGGCCGGTCTACAATGAGCAGTTCTTC
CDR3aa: CASSLGLAGGPVYNEQFF

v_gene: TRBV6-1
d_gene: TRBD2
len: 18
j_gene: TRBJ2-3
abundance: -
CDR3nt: TGTGCCAGCAGTGGCCCCAGCGGGAGGGGAGCTAGCACAGATACGCAGTATTTT
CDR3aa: CASSGPSGRGASTDTQYF

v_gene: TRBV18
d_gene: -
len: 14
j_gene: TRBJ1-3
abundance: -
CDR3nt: TGTGCCAGCTCACCTGACCAGGGGGGAAACACCATATATTTT
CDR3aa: CASSPDQGGNTIYF

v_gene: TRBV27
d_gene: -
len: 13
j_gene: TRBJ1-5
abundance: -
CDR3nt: TGTGCCAGCAGTTTTAGCAGGGCTCAGCCCCAGCATTTT
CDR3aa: CASSFSRAQPQHF

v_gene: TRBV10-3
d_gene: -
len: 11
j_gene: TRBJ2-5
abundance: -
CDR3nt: TGTGCCATCAGTGAGTTTAGGGAGCAGTACTTC
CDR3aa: CAISEFREQYF

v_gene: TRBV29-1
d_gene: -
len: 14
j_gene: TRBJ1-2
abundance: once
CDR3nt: TGCAGCGTTGAAGTAGGGGACAATCAGGGCGGCTACACCTTC
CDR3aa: CSVEVGDNQGGYTF

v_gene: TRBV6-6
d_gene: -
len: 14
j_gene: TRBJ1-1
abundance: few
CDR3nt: TGTGCCAGCAGTTACGGTAGAGGCATCACTGAAGCTTTCTTT
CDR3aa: CASSYGRGITEAFF

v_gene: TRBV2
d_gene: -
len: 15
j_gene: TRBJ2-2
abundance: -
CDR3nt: TGTGCCAGCAGTGGATGGGCCAGGTACACCGGGGAGCTGTTTTTT
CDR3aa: CASSGWARYTGELFF

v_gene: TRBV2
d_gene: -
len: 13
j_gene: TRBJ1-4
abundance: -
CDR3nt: TGTGCCAGCCGTAGGGAGATGGGTGAAAAACTGTTTTTT
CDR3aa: CASRREMGEKLFF

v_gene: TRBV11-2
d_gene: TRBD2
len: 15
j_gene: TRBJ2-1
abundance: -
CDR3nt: TGTGCCAGCAGCCCTCGCGGGAGGGCCGGGCATGAGCAGTTCTTC
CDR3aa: CASSPRGRAGHEQFF

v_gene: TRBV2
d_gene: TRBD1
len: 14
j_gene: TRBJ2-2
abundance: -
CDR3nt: TGTGCCAGCTCGGGACAGCTCTTCACCGGGGAGCTGTTTTTT
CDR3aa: CASSGQLFTGELFF

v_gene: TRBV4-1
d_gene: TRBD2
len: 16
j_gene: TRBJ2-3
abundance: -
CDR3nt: TGCGCCAGCAGCCAGGGTAGCGGGAGACTCACAGATACGCAGTATTTT
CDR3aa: CASSQGSGRLTDTQYF